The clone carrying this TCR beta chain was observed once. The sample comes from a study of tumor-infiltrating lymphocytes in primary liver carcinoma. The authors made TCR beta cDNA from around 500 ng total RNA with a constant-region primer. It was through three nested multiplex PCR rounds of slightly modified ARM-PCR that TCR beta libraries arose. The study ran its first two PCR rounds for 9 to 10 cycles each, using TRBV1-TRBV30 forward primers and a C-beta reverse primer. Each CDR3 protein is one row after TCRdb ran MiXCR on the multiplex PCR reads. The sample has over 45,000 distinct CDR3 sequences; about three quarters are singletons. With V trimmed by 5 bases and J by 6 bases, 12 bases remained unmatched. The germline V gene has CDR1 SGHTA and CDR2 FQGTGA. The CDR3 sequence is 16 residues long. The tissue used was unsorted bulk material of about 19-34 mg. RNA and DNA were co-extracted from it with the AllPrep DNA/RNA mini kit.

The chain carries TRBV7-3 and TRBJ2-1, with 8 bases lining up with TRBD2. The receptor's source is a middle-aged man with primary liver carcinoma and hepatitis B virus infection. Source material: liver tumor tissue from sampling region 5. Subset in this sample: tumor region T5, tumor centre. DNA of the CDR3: TGTGCCAGCAGCCTCGTCGGGGGGGGCAAGTCCAATGAGCAGTTCTTC. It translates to CASSLVGGGKSNEQFF. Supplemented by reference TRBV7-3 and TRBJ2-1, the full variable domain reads GAGVSQTPSNKVTEKGKYVELRCDPISGHTALYWYRQSLGQGPEFLIYFQGTGAADDSGLPNDRFFAVRPEGSVSTLKIQRTERGDSAVYLCASSLVGGGKSNEQFFGPGTRLTVL.